This T cell receptor (beta chain) was recovered during a study of T cells after yellow fever vaccination. Study-level information: Four memory subsets, EM, EMRA, CM and Tscm, were sorted by CD3, CD45RA, CCR7, CD95. Findings of the study overall: Booster samples showed a return of most primary-vaccination clones (approximately 95% CD4, 88% CD8). Across the CD4 and CD8 compartments, a small share of clonotypes was present in both. Bulk-population clonotypes that are abundant could appear as contaminants in FACS-sorted repertoires.

This clonotype was counted at least ten times. TCRdb reanalysed the 5' RACE reads using MiXCR and keeps one entry per CDR3 protein. The sample shows tens of thousands of distinct CDR3 sequences, around 5% of them seen only once. The sequences come from PBMCs, either bulk or a sorted T-cell subset (CD4+, CD8+, memory, or dextramer-sorted; not recorded which), collected roughly 47 days after the first yellow fever vaccination. The clonotype was recovered from a man aged 18 to 29 who received the YFV17D yellow fever vaccine.

CDR3 bases: TGCAGCGTGACCCCGGCCACTGAAGCTTTCTTT. Its protein product is CSVTPATEAFF. The V call is TRBV29-1, the J call TRBJ1-1; D is unclear. The CDR3 is made up of 11 amino acids. V was pared by 6 bases and J by 4 bases, with 9 bases between. Germline CDR1 and CDR2: SQVTM and ANQGSEA.